The 32 T cell receptor beta chains below were found in one sample sequenced in a study of cytomegalovirus exposure and HLA in healthy donors. The PCR was carried out with 60 Vbeta primers and 13 Jbeta primers. Method: immunoSEQ multiplex PCR; TCRdb's copy keeps in-frame clones and lacks some. The sample contains some 180,000 clones, about four fifths of which appear only once. The specimen sequenced was PBMCs. The receptors shown here come from a middle-aged man in good health and CMV-seronegative.

The chain uses TRBV6-6 and TRBJ2-2; the match to TRBD1 covers 9 bases. The germline CDR1 and CDR2 sequences are MNHNY and SVGAGI (reference sequence). V dropped 6 bases and J dropped 2; count of bases not matched to a gene: 4. CDR3 length: 15 amino acids. DNA of the CDR3: TGTGCCAGCAGAGGACAGGGGTTAAACACCGGGGAGCTGTTTTTT. Translation gives CASRGQGLNTGELFF.

The chain couples TRBV19 to TRBJ2-5; D unresolved. The V and J ends lost 1 base and 4 bases respectively, with 4 bases between them. The CDR3 has 12 residues. Germline V gene sequence: CDR1 LNHDA, CDR2 SQIVND (reference sequence). The CDR3 is CASSIARETQYF. DNA for the CDR3: TGTGCCAGTAGTATAGCTCGAGAGACCCAGTACTTC.

The chain employs TRBV5-5 and TRBJ2-1; 10 nucleotides line up with TRBD2. Looked up from germline, CDR1 is SGHKS and CDR2 is YYEKEE (reference sequence). V shed 1 base and J 3 bases; nucleotides not matched to a gene: 4. CDR3 length: 16 residues. The CDR3 region is CASSLRTSGNYNEQFF. As DNA, the CDR3 is TGTGCCAGCAGCTTGCGGACTAGCGGAAACTACAATGAGCAGTTCTTC.

This chain links TRBV7-2 with TRBJ1-1, with 9 bases lining up with TRBD1. The trim removed 2 bases at V and 0 bases at J, leaving 4 bases unmatched. Germline V gives CDR1 SGHTA, CDR2 FQGNSA. The CDR3 has 16 amino acids. The CDR3 protein is CASSLWGQGLNTEAFF. The CDR3 DNA reads TGTGCCAGCAGCTTATGGGGACAGGGATTGAACACTGAAGCTTTCTTT.

The chain is built from TRBV9 and TRBJ2-3; 15 positions agree with TRBD2. This CDR3 has 14 amino acids. The germline CDR1 and CDR2 sequences are SGDLS and YYNGEE. V trimming: 2 bases; J trimming: 12 bases; junction bases outside the gene matches: 4. The CDR3 is CASSVRTSGRVQYF. The CDR3, as DNA: TGTGCCAGCAGCGTTCGGACTAGCGGGAGGGTCCAGTATTTT. The entire variable domain, with the rest obtained from reference TRBV9 and TRBJ2-3, is as follows: DSGVTQTPKHLITATGQRVTLRCSPRSGDLSVYWYQQSLDQGLQFLIQYYNGEERAKGNILERFSAQQFPDLHSELNLSSLELGDSALYFCASSVRTSGRVQYFGPGTRLTVL.

The CDR3 DNA follows: TGTGCCAGCAGCCTAGGGGACAGAGGCGGCTACACCTTC. It specifies CASSLGDRGGYTF. The rearrangement links TRBV5-6 to TRBJ1-2; TRBD1 aligns across 7 bases. Germline V gives CDR1 SGHDT, CDR2 YYEEEE. After removal of 4 bases from V and 8 bases from J, the junction contained 8 bases not matched to a gene. The CDR3 contains 13 residues.

V and J are TRBV7-2 and TRBJ1-5; 8 bases line up with TRBD1. The CDR3 has 16 residues. With 3 bases clipped from V and 1 base from J, the junction kept 5 bases outside the gene matches. In germline, CDR1 is SGHTA, CDR2 FQGNSA. The CDR3 sequence is CASSLTGEGSNQPQHF. CDR3 DNA: TGTGCCAGCAGCTTGACAGGGGAAGGAAGCAATCAGCCCCAGCATTTT.

The CDR3 DNA sequence: TGTGCCAGCTGTTGGGACAGAGGCTACGAGCAGTACTTC. This encodes CASCWDRGYEQYF. The J gene is TRBJ2-7, the V gene TRBV28; TRBD1 agrees at 7 bases. Per germline, CDR1 MDHEN and CDR2 SYDVKM. The CDR3 extends over 13 amino acids. V shed 8 bases, J shed 3 bases, and the junction held 7 bases outside the gene matches.

The genes are TRBV19 and TRBJ2-3, with 11 nucleotides matching TRBD1. Germline CDR1 is LNHDA and CDR2 is SQIVND (reference sequence). The CDR3 sequence is 16 residues long. Trimming took 3 bases from V and 3 from J; bases not matched to a gene: 5. The DNA for the CDR3 is TGTGCCAGTAGTATCAGGGACAGGGGGGCGACAGATACGCAGTATTTT. Encoded protein: CASSIRDRGATDTQYF.

This clone showed up just once. The chain couples TRBV5-6 to TRBJ2-3; 9 bases map to TRBD2. The length of the CDR3 is 16 residues. With 2 bases clipped from V and 1 base from J, the junction kept 5 bases outside the gene matches. In germline, CDR1 is SGHDT, CDR2 YYEEEE. The CDR3 loop is CASSLQRGVGTDTQYF. In DNA form, the CDR3 reads TGTGCCAGCAGCTTACAGCGGGGGGTTGGCACAGATACGCAGTATTTT.

This clone was detected a few times. V and J are TRBV11-3 and TRBJ2-1; tentatively, D is TRBD2 (6 bases). Looked up from germline, CDR1 is SGHNT and CDR2 is YENEEA. This CDR3 is 15 amino acids long. Trimming cost V 3 bases and J 0 bases, with 9 bases left between them. CDR3 protein: CASSFGGDSYNEQFF. The CDR3, as DNA: TGTGCCAGCAGCTTTGGCGGGGACTCCTACAATGAGCAGTTCTTC.

The J gene is TRBJ2-4, the V gene TRBV5-6; 7 positions agree with TRBD1. V was pared by 6 bases and J by 5 bases, with 8 bases of the junction left unmatched. The germline CDR1 and CDR2 sequences are SGHDT and YYEEEE. This CDR3 is 14 amino acids long. The CDR3 coding sequence is TGTGCCAGCAACCCGGACAGGTTGGAAAACATTCAGTACTTC. The encoded protein is CASNPDRLENIQYF.

There are a few counts of this clone. This rearrangement joins TRBV19 to TRBJ2-2, with D unresolved. From germline, CDR1 is LNHDA and CDR2 SQIVND (reference sequence). This CDR3 has 12 residues. V lost 5 bases, J lost 7 bases, and 8 bases lay in between. The CDR3 region is CASSSRVGELFF. The CDR3 bases are TGTGCCAGTAGTTCTAGAGTCGGGGAGCTGTTTTTT.

The sample holds a few counts of this clone. V gene TRBV7-2 combines with J gene TRBJ1-1; 7 bases are a match to TRBD1. The J segment lost 4 bases and the V segment lost 4 bases, leaving 9 bases of the junction unmatched. Germline loops: CDR1 SGHTA, CDR2 FQGNSA. The CDR3 contains 15 residues. CDR3 amino acids: CASSSAQGGGTEAFF. The CDR3 coding sequence is TGTGCCAGCAGCTCCGCCCAGGGGGGTGGCACTGAAGCTTTCTTT.

The rearrangement uses TRBV6-1 and TRBJ2-2, with TRBD1 matching 7 bases. CDR1 is MNHNS, CDR2 SASEGT, per germline. CDR3 length: 15 residues. The J segment lost 8 bases and the V segment lost 6 bases, leaving 12 bases of the junction unmatched. The CDR3 sequence: CASSWTGTEAGELFF. CDR3 DNA sequence: TGTGCCAGCAGCTGGACAGGAACCGAGGCTGGGGAGCTGTTTTTT.

This chain links TRBV27 with TRBJ1-5; D remains ambiguous. This CDR3 is built from 14 residues. CDR1 and CDR2 from the germline V gene are MNHEY and SMNVEV (reference sequence). V shed 8 bases and J shed 3 bases, with 14 bases lying between them. The CDR3: CASQATSSNQPQHF. The CDR3, as DNA: TGTGCCAGCCAGGCCACGTCCTCCAATCAGCCCCAGCATTTT.

The chain has TRBV30 and TRBJ2-1, with TRBD2 matching 9 bases. The germline V gene has CDR1 GTSNPN and CDR2 SVGIG (reference sequence). V shed 0 bases and J 6 bases; nucleotides not matched to a gene: 0. The CDR3 extends over 13 amino acids. The CDR3 coding sequence is TGTGCCTGGAGTGTACTAGCGGGCAATGAGCAGTTCTTC. This encodes CAWSVLAGNEQFF.

The CDR3 nucleotides are TGTGCCAGCAGCAAGACCCTCGGGACTAGCGGATACTCCTACAATGAGCAGTTCTTC. Protein sequence: CASSKTLGTSGYSYNEQFF. This chain connects TRBV27 to TRBJ2-1; 11 bases align to TRBD2. The CDR3 has 19 amino acids. Germline V gives CDR1 MNHEY, CDR2 SMNVEV (reference sequence). With 6 bases clipped from V and 0 bases from J, the junction kept 13 bases outside the gene matches.

The rearrangement uses TRBV6-6 and TRBJ2-1; 11 bases are a match to TRBD2. Trimming removed 3 bases from V and 8 bases from J; junction bases left unmatched: 9. The germline gives CDR1 MNHNY, CDR2 SVGAGI (reference sequence). The CDR3 consists of 16 residues. This CDR3 reads CASSYFSGGASDEQFF. CDR3 DNA sequence: TGTGCCAGCAGTTATTTTAGCGGGGGGGCCTCAGATGAGCAGTTCTTC.

This clone appeared a few times. V is TRBV11-1 and J is TRBJ2-1, with TRBD1 identical over 10 bases. This CDR3 is built from 14 residues. After removal of 8 bases from V and 6 bases from J, the junction contained 7 bases not matched to a gene. Germline V CDR1 and CDR2: SGHAT, FQDESV (reference sequence). As DNA, the CDR3 is TGTGCCAGCCTTAAGCGGACAGGGGGCAATGAGCAGTTCTTC. It yields the protein CASLKRTGGNEQFF.

The chain combines TRBV7-3 with TRBJ1-2; D is unresolved. The CDR3 is 14 residues long. Germline V gives CDR1 SGHTA, CDR2 FQGTGA. Trimming pared 2 bases from V and 0 bases from J, leaving 7 bases between. This chain's CDR3 is CASSLRSPNYGYTF. The CDR3 DNA is TGTGCCAGCAGCTTACGCAGTCCTAACTATGGCTACACCTTC.

This chain joins TRBV12-1 and TRBJ1-4; the table's D call TRBD1 went unverified against the DNA. TRBV12-1 is noted as a pseudogene. CDR3 size: 16 residues. The CDR3 sequence: CASSKIQGRGNEKLFF. CDR3 DNA sequence: TGTGCCAGCAGCAAAATACAGGGGCGAGGTAATGAAAAACTGTTTTTT.

The chain recombines TRBV5-8 with TRBJ2-3; 7 nucleotides align to TRBD2. Germline CDR1 SGHTS, CDR2 YDEGEE. The ends lost 7 bases at V and 4 bases at J; junction bases unmatched: 12. This CDR3 is built from 15 residues. This CDR3 is CASRQKPGGSDTQYF. As DNA, the CDR3 is TGTGCCAGCCGACAAAAGCCGGGGGGATCAGATACGCAGTATTTT.

The chain carries TRBV18 and TRBJ1-5; D remains unclear. Trimming removed 3 bases at V and 4 bases at J, with 7 bases between. This CDR3 contains 13 residues. Germline CDR1 and CDR2: KGHSH and LQKENI. CDR3 sequence reads: CASSPSLNQPQHF. In DNA form, the CDR3 reads TGTGCCAGCTCACCTTCCTTGAATCAGCCCCAGCATTTT.

This clone was seen only once. The chain couples TRBV5-1 to TRBJ2-1; 7 bases align to TRBD1. This CDR3 has 11 amino acids. Unmatched junction bases numbered 4, after V lost 6 bases and J lost 10 bases. CDR1 and CDR2 (germline): SGHRS, YFSETQ. CDR3 sequence: CASKGAREQFF. Here the CDR3 DNA reads TGCGCCAGCAAGGGGGCCAGGGAGCAGTTCTTC.

The chain has TRBV4-2 and TRBJ2-1, with TRBD2 identical over 9 bases. The CDR3 contains 16 residues. Germline V CDR1 and CDR2: LGHNA, YNFKEQ. V trimming: 1 base; J trimming: 4 bases; junction bases outside the gene matches: 5. Here the CDR3 reads CASSQGAGGLYNEQFF. Written as DNA, the CDR3 is TGTGCCAGCAGCCAAGGGGCGGGGGGGCTGTACAATGAGCAGTTCTTC.

The rearrangement links TRBV10-3 to TRBJ2-5; D is possibly TRBD2 (5 bases). The germline CDR1 and CDR2 sequences are ENHRY and SYGVKD. The CDR3 has 13 residues. With 10 bases removed from V and 5 bases from J, the gap between germline ends came to 17 bases. The CDR3 here is CATKGPRGETQYF. The CDR3 DNA is TGTGCCACCAAAGGCCCACGAGGGGAGACCCAGTACTTC.

The chain has TRBV28 and TRBJ2-7; no clear D. The germline V gene encodes CDR1 MDHEN and CDR2 SYDVKM. Trimming pared 5 bases from V and 0 bases from J, leaving 5 bases between. The CDR3 is 12 amino acids. The CDR3 loop is CASSPLSYEQYF. CDR3 in DNA: TGTGCCAGCAGTCCACTCTCCTACGAGCAGTACTTC.

V and J are TRBV6-5 and TRBJ1-3; D is ambiguous. The CDR3 runs to 12 residues. Per the germline V gene, CDR1 is MNHEY and CDR2 is SVGAGI. Trimming pared 7 bases from V and 2 bases from J, leaving 6 bases between. CDR3 bases: TGTGCCAGCATTAGTACTGGAAACACCATATATTTT. Protein sequence: CASISTGNTIYF.

The J gene is TRBJ1-5, the V gene TRBV5-8; weak D call: TRBD1 (6 bases). Germline lookup yields CDR1 SGHTS and CDR2 YDEGEE. The CDR3 extends over 14 amino acids. V gave up 3 bases and J gave up 5 bases, with 12 bases separating them. DNA for the CDR3: TGTGCCAGCAGCTCCCGGACAGACTATCAGCCCCAGCATTTT. This translates into CASSSRTDYQPQHF.

The V gene is TRBV27, the J gene TRBJ2-1; D unclear. Germline CDR1 is MNHEY and CDR2 is SMNVEV (reference sequence). This CDR3 has 15 residues. Trimming cost V 4 bases and J 0 bases, with 10 bases left between them. The CDR3 reads CASSSSLISYNEQFF. In nucleotides, the CDR3 is TGTGCCAGCAGTTCCAGTCTGATCTCCTACAATGAGCAGTTCTTC.

The chain is built from TRBV10-3 and TRBJ2-7, with 10 nucleotides matching TRBD1. This CDR3 contains 15 residues. Germline CDR1 and CDR2: ENHRY and SYGVKD. With V trimmed by 6 bases and J by 5 bases, 10 bases remained unmatched. The CDR3 sequence is CAIRAGTGDSDEQYF. The CDR3 DNA is TGTGCCATCAGGGCCGGGACAGGGGATTCGGACGAGCAGTACTTC.